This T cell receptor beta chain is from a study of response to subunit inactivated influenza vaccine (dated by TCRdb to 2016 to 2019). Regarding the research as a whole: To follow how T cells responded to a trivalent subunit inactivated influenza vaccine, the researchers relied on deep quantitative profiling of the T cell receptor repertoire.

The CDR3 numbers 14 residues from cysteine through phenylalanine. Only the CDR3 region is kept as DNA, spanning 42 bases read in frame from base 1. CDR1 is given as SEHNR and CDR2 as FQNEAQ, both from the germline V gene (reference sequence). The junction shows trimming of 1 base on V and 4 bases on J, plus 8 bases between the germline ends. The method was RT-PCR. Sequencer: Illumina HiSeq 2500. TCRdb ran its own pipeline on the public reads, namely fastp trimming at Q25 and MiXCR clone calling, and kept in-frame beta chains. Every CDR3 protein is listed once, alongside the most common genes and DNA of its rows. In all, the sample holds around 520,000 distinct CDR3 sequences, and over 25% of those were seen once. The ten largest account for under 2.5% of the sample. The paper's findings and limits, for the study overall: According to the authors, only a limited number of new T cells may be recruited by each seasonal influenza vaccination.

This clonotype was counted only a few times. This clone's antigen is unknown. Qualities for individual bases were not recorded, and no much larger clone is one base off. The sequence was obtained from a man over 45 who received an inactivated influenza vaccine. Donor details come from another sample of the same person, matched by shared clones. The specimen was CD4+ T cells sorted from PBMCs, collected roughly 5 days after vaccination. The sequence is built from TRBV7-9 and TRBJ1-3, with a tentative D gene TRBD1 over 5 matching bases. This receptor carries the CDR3 CASSLGGYGNTIYF. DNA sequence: TGTGCCAGCAGCTTAGGGGGGTACGGAAACACCATATATTTT.